The 25 T cell receptor beta chains reported below all come from one sample, sequenced in a study of blood T cell repertoires in COVID-19. Assay used: immunoSEQ multiplex PCR; TCRdb lists only in-frame clones, some missing. The sample shows roughly 99,000 clones, 81% of them seen only once. Material: peripheral blood. The receptors shown here come from a woman of 80 years or more with acute or convalescent COVID-19.

V usage is TRBV29-1 and J usage is TRBJ2-1; possibly TRBD2 for D (6 bases). Germline loops: CDR1 SQVTM, CDR2 ANQGSEA. V lost 4 bases and J lost 2, with 12 bases in between. The CDR3 consists of 14 residues. CDR3 in amino acids: CSVAWRGPYNEQFF. The CDR3, as DNA: TGCAGCGTTGCTTGGCGGGGCCCCTACAATGAGCAGTTCTTC.

This clone was counted a single time. V gene TRBV2 combines with J gene TRBJ1-1; possible D gene TRBD1, 5 bases. Germline CDR1 reads SNHLY; CDR2 reads FYNNEI. Trimming shortened V by 6 bases and J by 11 bases, and 19 bases separated the two germline ends. The CDR3 runs to 13 residues. The CDR3 loop reads CASSNPQGFRAFF. The DNA of the CDR3 is TGTGCCAGCAGCAACCCGCAGGGCTTTCGGGCTTTCTTT.

The gene calls are TRBV25-1 and TRBJ2-1; the match to TRBD2 covers 9 bases. Germline-derived CDR1 and CDR2 are MGHDK and SYGVNS. Trimming removed 6 bases from V and 4 bases from J; junction bases left unmatched: 4. There are 14 residues in the CDR3. CDR3 in DNA: TGTGCCAGCAGGGGGACTAGCCTGTACAATGAGCAGTTCTTC. Its translation is CASRGTSLYNEQFF.

V usage is TRBV11-2 and J usage is TRBJ1-1; the match to TRBD1 covers 9 bases. V was pared by 5 bases and J by 7 bases, with 8 bases of the junction left unmatched. The CDR3 covers 14 residues. CDR1 and CDR2 (germline): SGHAT, FQNNGV. The CDR3 DNA reads as TGTGCCAGCAGCCGCACGGGACAGGGTCTTGAAGCTTTCTTT. As protein: CASSRTGQGLEAFF.

This clone has only a few counts. This chain uses TRBV18 with TRBJ1-2; D is undetermined. The ends were cut back, 2 bases at V and 4 bases at J, with 8 bases in the middle. The CDR3 contains 13 residues. Germline lookup yields CDR1 KGHSH and CDR2 LQKENI. The CDR3 is CASSPAEGYGYTF. CDR3 DNA: TGTGCCAGCTCACCAGCGGAAGGCTATGGCTACACCTTC.

The chain is built from TRBV28 and TRBJ1-5; TRBD1 matches 7 bases. V was pared by 4 bases and J by 4 bases, with 7 bases of the junction left unmatched. The CDR3 is 15 residues long. Germline loops: CDR1 MDHEN, CDR2 SYDVKM. The CDR3 region is CASSSPGTANQPQHF. CDR3 bases: TGTGCCAGCAGTTCTCCAGGGACAGCTAATCAGCCCCAGCATTTT.

The genes are TRBV7-2 and TRBJ1-6, with 7 bases fitting TRBD1. CDR3 length: 13 amino acids. Trimming took 1 base from V and 17 from J; bases not matched to a gene: 8. From germline, CDR1 is SGHTA and CDR2 FQGNSA. The CDR3 spells CASSLGHGGQFHF. DNA for the CDR3: TGTGCCAGCAGCTTAGGTCACGGGGGACAGTTCCACTTT. Full variable domain (missing parts from reference TRBV7-2 and TRBJ1-6): GAGVSQSPSNKVTEKGKDVELRCDPISGHTALYWYRQSLGQGLEFLIYFQGNSAPDKSGLPSDRFSAERTGGSVSTLTIQRTQQEDSAVYLCASSLGHGGQFHFGNGTRLTVT.

This chain joins TRBV19 and TRBJ1-5, with TRBD1 matching over 7 bases. V lost 5 bases, J lost 4 bases, and 5 bases stayed unmatched. The CDR3 covers 14 residues. Germline assignment: CDR1 LNHDA and CDR2 SQIVND (reference sequence). The CDR3 loop is CASSGGTANQPQHF. The CDR3 DNA sequence: TGTGCCAGTAGTGGCGGGACAGCGAATCAGCCCCAGCATTTT.

The V call is TRBV10-2, the J call TRBJ1-2, with 9 bases matching TRBD1. The CDR3 runs 13 residues. Germline CDR1 WSHSY, CDR2 SAAADI. V lost 5 bases and J lost 8; bases outside the gene matches: 6. In DNA, the CDR3 is TGCGCCAGCAGTCCAACAGGGGGCGCAGGCTACACCTTC. Residues: CASSPTGGAGYTF.

The gene calls are TRBV28 and TRBJ1-2; D call uncertain. V lost 3 bases and J lost 2, with 13 bases in between. CDR3 length: 15 amino acids. Germline V gene sequence: CDR1 MDHEN, CDR2 SYDVKM. In DNA, the CDR3 is TGTGCCAGCAGTTTGCGACCCGAGGGCAACTATGGCTACACCTTC. Its protein is CASSLRPEGNYGYTF.

The CDR3 DNA reads TGTGCCAGCAGCCTTACAGGGTTGGGTGAGCAGTTCTTC. Protein product: CASSLTGLGEQFF. The V call is TRBV14, the J call TRBJ2-1, with D possibly matching TRBD1 (6 bases). This CDR3 contains 13 residues. With 4 bases removed from V and 9 bases from J, the gap between germline ends came to 13 bases. Looked up from germline, CDR1 is SGHDN and CDR2 is FVKESK.

The genes are TRBV27 and TRBJ1-1, with a weak D call TRBD1 (6 bases). The CDR3 covers 15 residues. The V gene's germline CDR1 is MNHEY and CDR2 SMNVEV (reference sequence). V was cut by 7 bases and J by 4 bases, with 19 bases left in between. The CDR3 here is CASTISLGRGTEAFF. CDR3 nucleotide sequence: TGTGCCAGCACCATCTCCTTGGGCAGGGGCACTGAAGCTTTCTTT.

V gene TRBV6-5 combines with J gene TRBJ2-3; TRBD2 is a possible D gene (7 bases). The V end lost 6 bases, the J end lost 3 bases, and 13 bases lay between the germline ends. Germline-derived CDR1 and CDR2 are MNHEY and SVGAGI. CDR3 size: 14 residues. In nucleotides, the CDR3 is TGTGCCAGCAGAAAGGGGGGGGGAACAGATACGCAGTATTTT. Translation: CASRKGGGTDTQYF.

A note on this clone: The junction shows a germline mismatch at one end, possibly a read error. V and J are TRBV27 and TRBJ1-1, with D possibly TRBD1 on 5 matching bases. Germline V CDR1 and CDR2: MNHEY, SMNVEV (reference sequence). The CDR3 sequence is 14 residues long. The CDR3 DNA sequence: TGTGCCAGCAGTTTCAGTGGTAGGGGTCAAGCTCGGCTCTTT. This translates into CASSFSGRGQARLF.

This sequence joins TRBV11-2 and TRBJ1-6, with 10 bases identical to TRBD1. V dropped 5 bases and J dropped 8; count of bases not matched to a gene: 9. Germline CDR1 SGHAT, CDR2 FQNNGV. CDR3 length equals 16 residues. The CDR3 nucleotides read TGTGCCAGCAGCACCCGGGACAGGGGACCTTATTCACCCCTCCACTTT. As protein: CASSTRDRGPYSPLHF.

The chain recombines TRBV27 with TRBJ1-2; a weak D match, TRBD1 (5 bases). Between the trimmed V and J ends, which lost 6 bases and 0 bases, there was a span of 14 bases. The CDR3 is made up of 15 amino acids. Germline-derived CDR1 and CDR2 are MNHEY and SMNVEV (reference sequence). For the CDR3, the DNA is TGTGCCAGCAGCTTCCTGCAGGGCGCTAACTATGGCTACACCTTC. Protein: CASSFLQGANYGYTF.

The V gene is TRBV7-7, the J gene TRBJ2-2; D call uncertain. Germline V lookup: CDR1 SSHAT, CDR2 FNYEAQ (reference sequence). This CDR3 has 14 residues. The V end lost 0 bases, the J end lost 4 bases, and 6 bases lay between the germline ends. The CDR3 reads CASSLARSTGELFF. The CDR3 nucleotides read TGTGCCAGCAGCTTAGCGCGGAGCACCGGGGAGCTGTTTTTT.

The chain has TRBV6-2 or TRBV6-3 and TRBJ2-5, with D perhaps matching TRBD2 (5 bases). This CDR3 contains 13 residues. Germline V CDR1 and CDR2: MNHEY, SVGEGT. Trimming took off 7 bases at V and 9 bases at J, with 18 bases between the two ends. For the CDR3, the DNA is TGTGCCAGCACCCCGGACGGGGTCGGTCCCCAGTACTTC. This encodes CASTPDGVGPQYF.

The chain links TRBV10-2 to TRBJ1-1; no definite D call. The CDR3 runs to 11 residues. Germline values: CDR1 WSHSY, CDR2 SAAADI. V was shortened by 8 bases and J by 3 bases, with 7 bases between the two germline ends. CDR3 sequence (DNA): TGCGCCAGCGCAAGAGACACTGAAGCTTTCTTT. It yields the protein CASARDTEAFF.

The chain uses TRBV9 and TRBJ2-7, with D possibly being TRBD2 (6 bases). This CDR3 has 16 residues. V gave up 0 bases and J gave up 11 bases, with 24 bases separating them. CDR1 SGDLS and CDR2 YYNGEE come from the germline V gene. The DNA for the CDR3 is TGTGCCAGCAGCGTAGTTGGTAGGCCGTTGGGTGGAGGGGAGTACGTC. This translates into CASSVVGRPLGGGEYV.

The V gene is TRBV27, the J gene TRBJ1-5; the D gene is possibly TRBD1 (6 bases). V lost 8 bases to trimming and J lost 7 bases, with 21 bases between them. Per the germline V gene, CDR1 is MNHEY and CDR2 is SMNVEV (reference sequence). The CDR3 extends over 15 amino acids. CDR3 nucleotide sequence: TGTGCCAGCGCCCCCCGATCCAACCAGGGGCAGCCCCAGCATTTT. Its protein is CASAPRSNQGQPQHF.

V usage is TRBV6-6 and J usage is TRBJ2-7; maybe TRBD1 (6 bases). This CDR3 is 12 amino acids long. Per the germline V gene, CDR1 is MNHNY and CDR2 is SVGAGI (reference sequence). V lost 6 bases and J 7 bases, leaving 13 bases between the germline ends. CDR3 in DNA: TGTGCCAGCAGCGGAACAGGGATTGAGCAGTACGTC. This encodes CASSGTGIEQYV.

J is TRBJ1-1 and V is TRBV7-2, with 7 bases that match TRBD1. Germline CDR1 and CDR2: SGHTA and FQGNSA. The length of the CDR3 is 15 residues. V lost 0 bases to trimming and J lost 4 bases; unmatched junction nucleotides: 5. As DNA, the CDR3 is TGTGCCAGCAGCTTAGCGGACAGGCCCGGCACTGAAGCTTTCTTT. This encodes CASSLADRPGTEAFF.

This chain joins TRBV2 and TRBJ2-2, with D uncertain. The CDR3 sequence is 14 residues long. The V gene's germline CDR1 is SNHLY and CDR2 FYNNEI. V was pared by 7 bases and J by 2 bases, with 11 bases between. CDR3 nucleotide sequence: TGTGCCAGCACCCTACGAATAAACACCGGGGAGCTGTTTTTT. This codes for CASTLRINTGELFF.

This clone was counted only a few times. The genes are TRBV7-2 and TRBJ1-6; D gene uncertain. Germline CDR1 SGHTA, CDR2 FQGNSA. Trimming removed 5 bases at V and 14 bases at J, with 16 bases between. The CDR3 is 13 residues long. CDR3 nucleotides: TGTGCCAGCAGCCGAGGCGATTATTCGACCCTCCACTTT. It is translated as CASSRGDYSTLHF.